These 21 T cell receptor beta chains came from one sample sequenced in a study of cytomegalovirus exposure and HLA in healthy donors. The PCR employed 60 Vbeta primers together with 13 Jbeta primers. TCRdb keeps only in-frame clones here, not all; method: immunoSEQ multiplex PCR. The repertoire holds under 80,000 clones, with 65% to 70% as singletons. The sequencing sample was made of PBMCs. These receptors were collected from a woman aged 30 to 39 in good health and CMV-seronegative.

The CDR3 loop reads CASSVTGVLANYGYTF. Here the CDR3 DNA reads TGTGCCAGCAGCGTAACAGGGGTATTAGCTAACTATGGCTACACCTTC. The V gene is TRBV5-4, the J gene TRBJ1-2, with 7 nucleotides matching TRBD1. The germline CDR1 and CDR2 sequences are SGHNT and YYREEE (reference sequence). This CDR3 has 16 amino acids. The V segment lost 4 bases and the J segment 0 bases; nucleotides outside the gene matches: 9.

CDR3 nucleotide sequence: TGCGCCAGCAGCTTGACCGGGACAGGTAATCAGCCCCAGCATTTT. Encoded protein: CASSLTGTGNQPQHF. The chain employs TRBV5-1 and TRBJ1-5; 8 nucleotides line up with TRBD1. Germline V gene lookup returns CDR1 SGHRS and CDR2 YFSETQ. The J segment lost 4 bases and the V segment lost 1 base, leaving 4 bases of the junction unmatched. This CDR3 is built from 15 residues.

The chain uses TRBV7-3 and TRBJ2-1; 8 nucleotides agree with TRBD2. Germline V gene sequence: CDR1 SGHTA, CDR2 FQGTGA. V shed 3 bases, J shed 0 bases, and the junction held 4 bases outside the gene matches. CDR3 size: 16 residues. CDR3 in amino acids: CASSFGGTSSYNEQFF. DNA of the CDR3: TGTGCCAGCAGCTTTGGCGGGACTAGCTCCTACAATGAGCAGTTCTTC.

The chain links TRBV11-3 to TRBJ2-5, with D maybe TRBD2 (6 bases). Trimming shortened V by 1 base and J by 3 bases, and 9 bases separated the two germline ends. CDR1 is SGHNT, CDR2 YENEEA, per germline. This CDR3 spans 14 amino acids. The chain's CDR3 is CASSLGGVEETQYF. The CDR3 DNA follows: TGTGCCAGCAGCTTAGGGGGGGTAGAAGAGACCCAGTACTTC.

The rearrangement links TRBV2 to TRBJ2-3, with TRBD2 matching over 10 bases. Unmatched junction bases numbered 6, after V lost 6 bases and J lost 0 bases. This CDR3 comprises 16 residues. Germline lookup yields CDR1 SNHLY and CDR2 FYNNEI. The CDR3 sequence is CASSLLAGVSTDTQYF. CDR3 DNA sequence: TGTGCCAGCAGCCTCCTAGCGGGGGTTAGCACAGATACGCAGTATTTT.

This sequence joins TRBV7-6 and TRBJ2-7; 7 bases are a match to TRBD1. V dropped 5 bases and J dropped 7; count of bases not matched to a gene: 14. Germline values: CDR1 SGHVS, CDR2 FNYEAQ. The CDR3 consists of 15 residues. The CDR3: CASSPLRDRAGEQYF. CDR3 sequence (DNA): TGTGCCAGCAGCCCCCTTCGAGACAGGGCCGGGGAGCAGTACTTC.

There are a few counts of this clone. The chain couples TRBV21-1 to TRBJ1-6; TRBD1, the D gene given by the table, was not confirmed from the DNA. TRBV21-1 is a pseudogene segment. The CDR3 is 14 amino acids. The CDR3: CASSKTGDNSPLHF. The CDR3 nucleotides read TGTGCCAGCAGCAAGACAGGGGATAATTCACCCCTCCACTTT.

J is TRBJ1-2 and V is TRBV5-8; weak D call: TRBD1 (6 bases). Germline values: CDR1 SGHTS, CDR2 YDEGEE. V was shortened by 1 base and J by 4 bases, with 11 bases between the two germline ends. CDR3 length equals 14 residues. CDR3 sequence: CASSLQAGAYGYTF. CDR3 in DNA: TGTGCCAGCAGCTTGCAGGCAGGGGCCTATGGCTACACCTTC.

This chain uses TRBV10-1 with TRBJ2-7; D might be TRBD2 (6 bases). Between the trimmed V and J ends, which lost 3 bases and 7 bases, there was a span of 13 bases. CDR1 and CDR2 from the germline V gene are WNHNN and SYGVQD (reference sequence). This CDR3 region has 13 residues. The CDR3 sequence is CASSDTLAGEQYF. As DNA, the CDR3 is TGCGCCAGCAGTGACACACTAGCCGGAGAGCAGTACTTC.

This clone was found a few times. The chain recombines TRBV7-9 with TRBJ2-7; 8 bases agree with TRBD2. CDR1 is SEHNR and CDR2 is FQNEAQ in the germline V gene (reference sequence). Trimming at V came to 6 bases and at J to 0 bases, leaving 7 bases not matched to a gene. The CDR3 loop spans 15 amino acids. CDR3 residues: CASRQIAGFSYEQYF. In DNA form, the CDR3 reads TGTGCCAGCAGACAAATAGCGGGGTTCTCCTACGAGCAGTACTTC. Using reference TRBV7-9 and TRBJ2-7 for the parts outside the CDR3, the full variable domain is DTGVSQNPRHKITKRGQNVTFRCDPISEHNRLYWYRQTLGQGPEFLTYFQNEAQLEKSRLLSDRFSAERPKGSFSTLEIQRTEQGDSAMYLCASRQIAGFSYEQYFGPGTRLTVT.

The gene calls are TRBV27 and TRBJ2-3; perhaps TRBD2 as D (6 bases). V was clipped by 6 bases and J by 1 base, with 17 bases between them. CDR3 length equals 16 residues. Germline CDR1 MNHEY, CDR2 SMNVEV (reference sequence). CDR3 coding DNA: TGTGCCAGCAGGCCACTGAGTAGCGGTGGCACAGATACGCAGTATTTT. Protein product: CASRPLSSGGTDTQYF.

The rearrangement links TRBV6-1 to TRBJ2-7; TRBD1 matches at 9 bases. The CDR3 runs to 15 residues. The germline V gene has CDR1 MNHNS and CDR2 SASEGT. The trim removed 3 bases at V and 5 bases at J, leaving 8 bases unmatched. The CDR3 protein is CASSDWTGDHNEQYF. In DNA form, the CDR3 reads TGTGCCAGCAGTGACTGGACAGGGGATCATAACGAGCAGTACTTC.

The rearrangement joins TRBV9 to TRBJ2-5; 14 nucleotides align to TRBD2. The CDR3 extends over 16 amino acids. With 3 bases clipped from V and 2 bases from J, the junction kept 3 bases outside the gene matches. Germline loops: CDR1 SGDLS, CDR2 YYNGEE. CDR3 loop: CASSERLAGGQETQYF. The CDR3 bases are TGTGCCAGCAGCGAACGACTAGCGGGGGGGCAAGAGACCCAGTACTTC. Drawing the rest from reference TRBV9 and TRBJ2-5, the complete variable domain is DSGVTQTPKHLITATGQRVTLRCSPRSGDLSVYWYQQSLDQGLQFLIQYYNGEERAKGNILERFSAQQFPDLHSELNLSSLELGDSALYFCASSERLAGGQETQYFGPGTRLLVL.

The CDR3 DNA follows: TGCGCCAGCAGCCAAGATCCAGGCCAGCCGGAGACCCAGTACTTC. Translated, it gives CASSQDPGQPETQYF. This rearrangement joins TRBV4-1 to TRBJ2-5, with D unclear. The CDR3 covers 15 residues. Germline assignment: CDR1 MGHRA and CDR2 YSYEKL. With 0 bases removed from V and 5 bases from J, the gap between germline ends came to 13 bases.

V usage is TRBV9 and J usage is TRBJ1-1; D perhaps matches TRBD1 (5 bases). V was trimmed by 0 bases and J by 3 bases, leaving 9 bases between them. Germline V gene lookup returns CDR1 SGDLS and CDR2 YYNGEE. The CDR3 sequence is 14 residues long. CDR3 amino acids: CASSVDPRDTEAFF. CDR3 nucleotides: TGTGCCAGCAGCGTAGACCCCAGGGACACTGAAGCTTTCTTT.

The chain recombines TRBV6-5 with TRBJ2-5, with 7 nucleotides matching TRBD2. Germline CDR1 and CDR2: MNHEY and SVGAGI. Trimming cost V 5 bases and J 5 bases; bases outside gene matches: 11. The CDR3 has 15 amino acids. The CDR3 here is CASSPRGAGRETQYF. CDR3 coding DNA: TGTGCCAGCAGTCCTCGTGGAGCGGGGAGGGAGACCCAGTACTTC.

J is TRBJ1-2 and V is TRBV14, with D possibly TRBD1 on 5 matching bases. CDR1 and CDR2 (germline): SGHDN, FVKESK. V was clipped by 0 bases and J by 8 bases, with 13 bases between them. The CDR3 is made up of 14 amino acids. The CDR3 nucleotides are TGTGCCAGCAGCCAAGATCGTGGGGGGTTCGGCTACACCTTC. Amino acids: CASSQDRGGFGYTF.

This clone was counted only a few times. V gene TRBV5-1 combines with J gene TRBJ1-2, with TRBD1 identical over 10 bases. This CDR3 has 13 residues. After removal of 2 bases from V and 6 bases from J, the junction contained 1 base not matched to a gene. The germline CDR1 and CDR2 sequences are SGHRS and YFSETQ. The CDR3 sequence: CASSLGTGDGYTF. CDR3 bases: TGCGCCAGCAGCTTAGGGACAGGGGATGGCTACACCTTC.

This clone was counted between two and nine times. The junction shows a germline mismatch at one end, possibly a read error. The rearrangement links TRBV5-1 to TRBJ2-1; unclear D gene. CDR1 and CDR2 from the germline V gene are SGHRS and YFSETQ. CDR3 length: 13 amino acids. The CDR3 is CASSFSWANEQFF. The CDR3 region has the DNA TGTGCCAGCAGCTTCTCTTGGGCGAATGAGCAGTTCTTC.

V and J are TRBV9 and TRBJ2-6; D perhaps matches TRBD2 (6 bases). V was pared by 7 bases and J by 0 bases, with 17 bases between. The length of the CDR3 is 17 residues. Germline CDR1 is SGDLS and CDR2 is YYNGEE. The CDR3 here is CASGSGYRFSGANVLTF. CDR3 in DNA: TGTGCCAGCGGAAGCGGGTATCGGTTCTCTGGGGCCAACGTCCTGACTTTC.

This clone was seen more than once but under ten times. This sequence joins TRBV5-5 and TRBJ2-7; TRBD2 aligns across 7 bases. Germline CDR1 is SGHKS and CDR2 is YYEKEE (reference sequence). J lost 5 bases, V lost 0 bases, and 2 bases had no gene match. This CDR3 spans 13 amino acids. The chain's CDR3 is CASSLGSGDEQYF. Here the CDR3 DNA reads TGTGCCAGCAGCTTGGGGAGCGGGGACGAGCAGTACTTC.